This TCR beta chain derives from a study of T-cell memory formation after mild COVID-19. Points from the study as a whole: Second-wave clones with a day 37 peak had unconfirmed SARS-CoV-2 specificity. From day 15 to 85, contracting clones were balanced between CD4 and CD8, whereas later expanders leaned toward CD4+.

A note on this clonotype: The target antigen is unknown.

The CDR3 is 16 residues long. J lost 3 bases, V lost 6 bases, and 12 bases had no gene match. 5'RACE with constant-segment primers built TCRalpha and TCRbeta cDNA libraries with UMIs. TCRdb re-derived calls from the 5' RACE reads in MiXCR, one entry per CDR3 protein. Among over 500,000 distinct CDR3 sequences, about 18% were seen once, and the ten largest hold approximately 8.1%. The origin of this receptor is an adult woman who had mild COVID-19 (a few samples of this study predate the infection). Cell type and time point are not known. The chain has TRBV12-3 or TRBV12-4 and TRBJ2-3; 7 nucleotides match TRBD1. Input material: PBMCs or a T cell subset sorted from them (not recorded which). Here the CDR3 reads CASRPSTGKSTDTQYF. The CDR3 bases are TGTGCCAGCAGACCTTCGACAGGGAAGTCAACAGATACGCAGTATTTT.